This TCR beta chain is from a study of graft-versus-host responses after intestinal transplantation. Generated by immunoSEQ multiplex PCR, the TCRdb table keeps only in-frame clones and is missing some. Found here are about 15,000 clones, more than 70% of them singletons; the top ten hold around 6.1%. The posterior iliac crest or another chosen site supplied post-transplant bone marrow aspirates. Germline values: CDR1 MDHEN, CDR2 SYDVKM. The CDR3 extends over 15 amino acids. V gave up 8 bases and J gave up 5 bases; unmatched junction bases: 13. Source: bone marrow, taken approximately 120 days after intestinal transplantation. The sequence was collected from a human patient who received an intestinal transplant, so some T cells may come from the graft donor. The chain carries TRBV28 and TRBJ1-1; 8 nucleotides line up with TRBD1. CDR3 residues: CASLSPGGIGTEAFF. For the CDR3, the DNA is TGTGCCAGCCTCTCCCCAGGGGGCATAGGAACTGAAGCTTTCTTT.